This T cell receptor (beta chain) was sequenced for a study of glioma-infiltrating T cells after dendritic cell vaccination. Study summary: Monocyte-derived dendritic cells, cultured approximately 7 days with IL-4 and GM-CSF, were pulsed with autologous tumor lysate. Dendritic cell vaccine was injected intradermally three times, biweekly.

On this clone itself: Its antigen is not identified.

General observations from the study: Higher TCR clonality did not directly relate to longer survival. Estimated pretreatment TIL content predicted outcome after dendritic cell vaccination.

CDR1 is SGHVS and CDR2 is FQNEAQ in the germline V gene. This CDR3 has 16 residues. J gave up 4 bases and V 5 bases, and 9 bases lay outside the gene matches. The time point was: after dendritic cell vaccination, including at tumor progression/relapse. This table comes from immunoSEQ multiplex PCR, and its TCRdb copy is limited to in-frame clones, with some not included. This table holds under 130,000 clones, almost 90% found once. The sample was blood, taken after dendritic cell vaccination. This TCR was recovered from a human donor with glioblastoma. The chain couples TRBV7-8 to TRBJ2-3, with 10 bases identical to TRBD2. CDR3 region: CASSPISGGRADTQYF. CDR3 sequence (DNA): TGTGCCAGCAGCCCTATTAGCGGGGGGCGCGCAGATACGCAGTATTTT.